The 26 T cell receptor beta chains presented below share a single source sample, sequenced in a study of blood T cell repertoires in COVID-19 (dated by TCRdb to about 2020). Libraries were built with the immunoSEQ multiplex PCR assay. Sourced from immuneACCESS, this table was stored by TCRdb with only in-frame sequences that have V and J called. A share of the clones is absent; for the studies checked, an unresolved V gene accounts for under half, and the remainder has no known explanation. This sample comprises some 89,000 clones, around 82% of them detected only once. The ten largest account for 0.95% to 1.5% of the sample. Specimen: peripheral blood. These receptors came from a woman at least 80 years old with acute or convalescent COVID-19.

This sequence joins TRBV3-1 (or the pseudogene TRBV3-2) and TRBJ1-5; D is perhaps TRBD1 (5 bases). CDR1 and CDR2 from the germline V gene are LGHDT and YNNKEL (reference sequence). CDR3 size: 14 residues. V shed 0 bases and J shed 9 bases, with 12 bases lying between them. The CDR3 region is CASSQDLVGAPQHF. The CDR3 nucleotides are TGTGCCAGCAGCCAAGATTTGGTAGGGGCGCCCCAGCATTTT.

DNA for the CDR3: TGTGCCACCTCCCGGGGAAGCTCCTACAATGAGCAGTTCTTC. This sequence encodes CATSRGSSYNEQFF. The chain carries TRBV24-1 and TRBJ2-1, with D perhaps matching TRBD2 (5 bases). Trimming took off 9 bases at V and 0 bases at J, with 11 bases between the two ends. From germline, CDR1 is KGHDR and CDR2 SFDVKD. This CDR3 is 14 amino acids long.

The CDR3 region has the DNA TGTGCCAGCAGTTTGAGAGGAGGGATCACTGAAGCTTTCTTT. Translating it yields CASSLRGGITEAFF. This rearrangement joins TRBV27 to TRBJ1-1; no clear D. V was cut by 3 bases and J by 4 bases, with 12 bases left in between. The CDR3 is 14 residues long. CDR1 and CDR2 (germline): MNHEY, SMNVEV (reference sequence).

The chain couples TRBV18 to TRBJ2-7, with a tentative D call TRBD1 (6 bases). The CDR3 extends over 15 amino acids. V was trimmed by 6 bases and J by 3 bases, leaving 18 bases between them. The germline CDR1 and CDR2 sequences are KGHSH and LQKENI. CDR3 DNA: TGTGCCAGCTCGCCAATTACGGCACAGGGCTACGAGCAGTACTTC. Its protein is CASSPITAQGYEQYF.

The V gene is TRBV5-4, the J gene TRBJ1-1, with a possible D match to TRBD1 (5 bases). This CDR3 has 16 amino acids. V shed 4 bases and J shed 1 base, with 17 bases lying between them. CDR1 is SGHNT and CDR2 is YYREEE in the germline V gene (reference sequence). CDR3 in DNA: TGTGCCAGCAGCCCGGAAATCAGGGAAGCGAACACTGAAGCTTTCTTT. This sequence encodes CASSPEIREANTEAFF.

The chain recombines TRBV27 with TRBJ1-5; D is possibly TRBD1 (6 bases). Germline CDR1 and CDR2: MNHEY and SMNVEV (reference sequence). Trimming shortened V by 5 bases and J by 6 bases, and 14 bases separated the two germline ends. This CDR3 spans 14 amino acids. The CDR3 bases are TGTGCCAGCAGTCAACAGGGCGGGTTTCAGCCCCAGCATTTT. It specifies CASSQQGGFQPQHF.

This clone was detected a few times. This chain connects TRBV5-4 to TRBJ1-2, with 12 bases aligning to TRBD1. In germline, CDR1 is SGHNT, CDR2 YYREEE (reference sequence). CDR3 size: 19 residues. V lost 3 bases, J lost 0 bases, and 12 bases stayed unmatched. The CDR3 bases are TGTGCCAGCAGCTGGGGATTGCCGGGACAGGGGGCCTCTAACTATGGCTACACCTTC. Protein sequence: CASSWGLPGQGASNYGYTF.

The CDR3 DNA follows: TGTGCCCCCTCCAGGGGGAATGAGCAGTTCTTC. Translated: CAPSRGNEQFF. J is TRBJ2-1 and V is TRBV6-4; 7 bases line up with TRBD1. CDR1 is MRHNA and CDR2 is SNTAGT in the germline V gene. J lost 7 bases, V lost 11 bases, and 5 bases had no gene match. The CDR3 runs 11 residues.

The rearrangement links TRBV6-5 to TRBJ2-1; 13 bases match TRBD2. Unmatched junction bases numbered 10, after V lost 5 bases and J lost 15 bases. The CDR3 contains 14 residues. CDR1 and CDR2 from the germline V gene are MNHEY and SVGAGI. The CDR3 region has the DNA TGTGCCAGCAGTAGGACTAGCGGGAGCCCCGGCTGGTTCTTC. Translating it yields CASSRTSGSPGWFF.

V usage is TRBV28 and J usage is TRBJ1-5; 7 nucleotides agree with TRBD1. Unmatched junction bases numbered 5, after V lost 6 bases and J lost 3 bases. Germline V CDR1 and CDR2: MDHEN, SYDVKM. The CDR3 is made up of 14 amino acids. CDR3 DNA sequence: TGTGCCAGCAGCTCGGGACAGCTCAATCAGCCCCAGCATTTT. Its translation: CASSSGQLNQPQHF.

The chain has TRBV5-6 and TRBJ1-1; tentative D call: TRBD1 (5 bases). V was pared by 9 bases and J by 5 bases, with 17 bases between. CDR3 length: 13 residues. Germline values: CDR1 SGHDT, CDR2 YYEEEE. CDR3 coding DNA: TGTGCCACCTACCAAGGGGCGCAAACTGAAGCTTTCTTT. This codes for CATYQGAQTEAFF.

This clone occurred a few times. The chain employs TRBV7-2 and TRBJ1-1, with D tentatively TRBD1 (6 bases). Germline V gene lookup returns CDR1 SGHTA and CDR2 FQGNSA. The CDR3 extends over 13 amino acids. V was clipped by 5 bases and J by 1 base, with 8 bases between them. In DNA form, the CDR3 reads TGTGCCAGCAGCCCGGGACAGAACACTGAAGCTTTCTTT. It specifies CASSPGQNTEAFF. The complete variable domain, with remaining parts taken from reference TRBV7-2 and TRBJ1-1, reads GAGVSQSPSNKVTEKGKDVELRCDPISGHTALYWYRQSLGQGLEFLIYFQGNSAPDKSGLPSDRFSAERTGGSVSTLTIQRTQQEDSAVYLCASSPGQNTEAFFGQGTRLTVV.

The chain employs TRBV10-3 and TRBJ1-1; D is possibly TRBD1 (6 bases). The CDR3 sequence is 18 residues long. V lost 7 bases, J lost 1 base, and 25 bases lay in between. Germline loops: CDR1 ENHRY, CDR2 SYGVKD. CDR3 nucleotide sequence: TGTGCCATCAATTCCCCGGGGGGGGTAGGACAGTCGAACACTGAAGCTTTCTTT. Protein sequence: CAINSPGGVGQSNTEAFF.

CDR3 DNA sequence: TGTGCCAGCAGCTTGGGGGTTAGCGGGGGGCCGAGCTCCTACAATGAGCAGTTCTTC. It is translated as CASSLGVSGGPSSYNEQFF. This rearrangement joins TRBV5-4 to TRBJ2-1; 10 nucleotides align to TRBD2. The CDR3 length is 19 residues. Germline V gene sequence: CDR1 SGHNT, CDR2 YYREEE (reference sequence). J was trimmed by 0 bases and V by 0 bases; bases with no gene match: 9. Full variable domain (rest looked up from reference TRBV5-4 and TRBJ2-1): ETGVTQSPTHLIKTRGQQVTLRCSSQSGHNTVSWYQQALGQGPQFIFQYYREEENGRGNFPPRFSGLQFPNYSSELNVNALELDDSALYLCASSLGVSGGPSSYNEQFFGPGTRLTVL.

This clone appeared a single time. The chain uses TRBV2 and TRBJ2-1, with TRBD2 matching 7 bases. V was clipped by 7 bases and J by 1 base; unmatched bases: 10. Germline V gene data show CDR1 as SNHLY and CDR2 as FYNNEI. The CDR3 contains 16 residues. The CDR3 DNA reads as TGTGCCAGCAACCCAGCGGGAACGCAGTCCTACAATGAGCAGTTCTTC. Translated, it gives CASNPAGTQSYNEQFF.

The chain couples TRBV3-1 (or the pseudogene TRBV3-2) to TRBJ1-4; 7 positions agree with TRBD1. Looked up from germline, CDR1 is LGHDT and CDR2 is YNNKEL (reference sequence). V shed 2 bases, J shed 8 bases, and the junction held 2 bases outside the gene matches. The CDR3 consists of 13 residues. The CDR3 protein is CASSQQGDEKLFF. The CDR3 region has the DNA TGTGCCAGCAGCCAACAGGGGGACGAAAAACTGTTTTTT.

The V gene is TRBV28, the J gene TRBJ1-1; 8 bases are shared with TRBD1. The CDR3 runs 14 residues. With V trimmed by 4 bases and J by 6 bases, 7 bases remained unmatched. The germline CDR1 and CDR2 sequences are MDHEN and SYDVKM. This CDR3 is CASSWTGRFAEAFF. The CDR3 DNA sequence: TGTGCCAGCAGTTGGACAGGGAGATTCGCTGAAGCTTTCTTT.

This clone has just a few counts. This chain uses TRBV3-1 (or the pseudogene TRBV3-2) with TRBJ1-6; perhaps TRBD1 as D (5 bases). The CDR3 has 15 residues. Trimming pared 4 bases from V and 7 bases from J, leaving 14 bases between. Germline lookup yields CDR1 LGHDT and CDR2 YNNKEL (reference sequence). The CDR3 DNA is TGTGCCAGCAGCCTCGGGACCGCGGGGAATTCACCCCTCCACTTT. The encoded protein is CASSLGTAGNSPLHF.

This clone was seen just once. V and J are TRBV2 and TRBJ2-3; TRBD2 agrees at 7 bases. The junction had 5 bases not matched to a gene; V was cut back by 8 bases and J by 3 bases. CDR1 is SNHLY and CDR2 is FYNNEI in the germline V gene. This CDR3 has 13 amino acids. CDR3 nucleotides: TGTGCCAGCTACGGGAGGTTGACAGATACGCAGTATTTT. Protein sequence: CASYGRLTDTQYF.

The chain joins TRBV5-1 to TRBJ1-6, with D hard to call. Germline V gives CDR1 SGHRS, CDR2 YFSETQ. CDR3 length: 16 residues. The V end lost 0 bases, the J end lost 7 bases, and 14 bases lay between the germline ends. The CDR3 protein is CASSLGLPFFNSPLHF. Written as DNA, the CDR3 is TGCGCCAGCAGCTTGGGACTCCCTTTTTTCAATTCACCCCTCCACTTT.

The J gene is TRBJ1-1, the V gene TRBV18; 10 nucleotides match TRBD1. Germline assignment: CDR1 KGHSH and CDR2 LQKENI. This CDR3 is 16 amino acids long. Trimming cost V 3 bases and J 0 bases; bases outside gene matches: 4. CDR3 in amino acids: CASSPGTGDLNTEAFF. The CDR3 DNA reads TGTGCCAGCTCACCCGGGACAGGGGACCTGAACACTGAAGCTTTCTTT.

The chain employs TRBV7-8 and TRBJ1-5, with 7 bases lining up with TRBD1. The CDR3 sequence is 16 residues long. The ends lost 5 bases at V and 3 bases at J; junction bases unmatched: 10. The V gene's germline CDR1 is SGHVS and CDR2 FQNEAQ. The CDR3 loop reads CASSTQATGNNQPQHF. CDR3 DNA sequence: TGTGCCAGCAGCACCCAAGCGACAGGGAACAATCAGCCCCAGCATTTT.

The V gene is TRBV11-3, the J gene TRBJ2-3; D not resolved. Germline values: CDR1 SGHNT, CDR2 YENEEA. CDR3 length: 12 amino acids. V lost 5 bases to trimming and J lost 6 bases, with 9 bases between them. The CDR3, as DNA: TGTGCCAGCAGCCGCCAGAGGGATACGCAGTATTTT. Its protein is CASSRQRDTQYF.

This clone has only one observation. This sequence joins TRBV3-1 (or the pseudogene TRBV3-2) and TRBJ1-4; D not resolved. The CDR3 length is 15 residues. Per germline, CDR1 LGHDT and CDR2 YNNKEL (reference sequence). V gave up 5 bases and J gave up 11 bases, with 21 bases separating them. CDR3 sequence (DNA): TGTGCCAGCAGCGATCGGGTCGCGGTAAGGCAGAAACTGTTTTTT. Residues: CASSDRVAVRQKLFF.

V gene TRBV5-1 combines with J gene TRBJ1-4; the match to TRBD1 covers 8 bases. The CDR3 length is 16 residues. V trimming: 4 bases; J trimming: 4 bases; junction bases outside the gene matches: 9. Germline CDR1 is SGHRS and CDR2 is YFSETQ. The CDR3 loop is CASSPETGGFNEKLFF. CDR3 nucleotides: TGCGCCAGCAGCCCAGAAACAGGGGGTTTTAATGAAAAACTGTTTTTT.

The chain recombines TRBV14 with TRBJ1-1; 8 nucleotides agree with TRBD1. Germline CDR1 reads SGHDN; CDR2 reads FVKESK. This CDR3 region has 15 residues. The V segment lost 4 bases and the J segment 1 base; nucleotides outside the gene matches: 5. The CDR3, as DNA: TGTGCCAGCAGCCCCTACGGACAGGGGAACACTGAAGCTTTCTTT. It translates to CASSPYGQGNTEAFF.